These T cell receptor beta chains were read from a single sample in a study of regulatory T cells in long-lasting Graves disease. TCRdb independently ran MiXCR on the multiplex PCR reads; one entry per CDR3 protein. The sample contains 400,000 to 450,000 distinct CDR3 sequences, about 20% of which appear only once. Sequencing used peripheral blood mononuclear cells (PBMCs), obtained when the disease was refractory, from a patient treated with antithyroid drugs. Every receptor here comes from a female donor with Graves disease. Each CDR3 is given with its conserved first and last residue. A D gene is named only where the DNA matches it firmly. Where a row states a size, it is once, few, many or the class of an expanded clone; other rows omit it.

d_gene: -
len: 13
abundance: -
j_gene: TRBJ1-1
v_gene: TRBV15
CDR3aa: CATSDGLNTEAFF
CDR3nt: TGTGCCACCAGCGACGGTCTAAACACTGAAGCTTTCTTT

d_gene: -
len: 17
abundance: -
j_gene: TRBJ2-2
v_gene: TRBV2
CDR3aa: CASSEAGPSRNTGELFF
CDR3nt: TGTGCCAGCAGTGAAGCGGGGCCTAGCAGAAACACCGGGGAGCTGTTTTTT

d_gene: -
len: 13
abundance: few
j_gene: TRBJ1-2
v_gene: TRBV27
CDR3aa: CASPPPLGYGYTF
CDR3nt: TGTGCCAGCCCTCCTCCCCTCGGCTATGGCTACACCTTC

d_gene: TRBD2
len: 14
abundance: -
j_gene: TRBJ2-7
v_gene: TRBV18
CDR3aa: CASSPRLAAYEQYF
CDR3nt: TGTGCCAGCTCACCACGGCTAGCGGCCTACGAGCAGTACTTC

d_gene: -
len: 15
abundance: -
j_gene: TRBJ1-5
v_gene: TRBV9
CDR3aa: CASSVVDSRNQPQHF
CDR3nt: TGTGCCAGCAGCGTAGTCGACTCGCGGAATCAGCCCCAGCATTTT

d_gene: -
len: 15
abundance: few
j_gene: TRBJ1-1
v_gene: TRBV6-5
CDR3aa: CASSYHSLGNTEAFF
CDR3nt: TGTGCCAGCAGTTACCATTCGCTAGGGAACACTGAAGCTTTCTTT

d_gene: TRBD1
len: 16
abundance: few
j_gene: TRBJ1-5
v_gene: TRBV5-1
CDR3aa: CARDRAPSYLNQPQHF
CDR3nt: TGCGCCAGGGACAGGGCCCCGTCTTATCTCAATCAGCCCCAGCATTTT

d_gene: -
len: 12
abundance: many
j_gene: TRBJ2-7
v_gene: TRBV29-1
CDR3aa: CSAMDKVYEQYF
CDR3nt: TGCAGCGCTATGGACAAGGTCTACGAGCAGTACTTC

d_gene: TRBD2
len: 15
abundance: -
j_gene: TRBJ2-1
v_gene: TRBV6-1
CDR3aa: CASMIAGAGYNEQFF
CDR3nt: TGTGCCAGCATGATAGCGGGAGCAGGATACAATGAGCAGTTCTTC

d_gene: TRBD2
len: 16
abundance: few
j_gene: TRBJ2-7
v_gene: TRBV5-4
CDR3aa: CASSFGGTSGSYEQYF
CDR3nt: TGTGCCAGCAGCTTTGGAGGGACTAGCGGATCCTACGAGCAGTACTTC

d_gene: -
len: 16
abundance: many
j_gene: TRBJ1-2
v_gene: TRBV10-3
CDR3aa: CAISESRTSAVYGYTF
CDR3nt: TGTGCCATCAGTGAGTCCCGGACATCCGCAGTTTATGGCTACACCTTC

d_gene: -
len: 14
abundance: few
j_gene: TRBJ1-1
v_gene: TRBV19
CDR3aa: CASRLGRESTEAFF
CDR3nt: TGTGCCAGTAGGCTCGGACGAGAGAGCACTGAAGCTTTCTTT

d_gene: -
len: 16
abundance: few
j_gene: TRBJ2-4
v_gene: TRBV6-5
CDR3aa: CASSYGPAAAKNIQYF
CDR3nt: TGTGCCAGCAGTTACGGCCCAGCCGCGGCCAAAAACATTCAGTACTTC

d_gene: TRBD1
len: 14
abundance: few
j_gene: TRBJ2-2
v_gene: TRBV12-3/TRBV12-4
CDR3aa: CASRTGVGTGELFF
CDR3nt: TGTGCCAGCAGGACAGGGGTGGGCACCGGGGAGCTGTTTTTT

d_gene: -
len: 14
abundance: -
j_gene: TRBJ1-3
v_gene: TRBV12-3/TRBV12-4
CDR3aa: CASSPGPAGNTIYF
CDR3nt: TGTGCCAGCAGTCCGGGGCCCGCTGGAAACACCATATATTTT

d_gene: -
len: 15
abundance: few
j_gene: TRBJ2-7
v_gene: TRBV29-1
CDR3aa: CSVRYTTGISYEQYF
CDR3nt: TGCAGCGTTCGATATACAACAGGGATCTCCTACGAGCAGTACTTC

d_gene: -
len: 14
abundance: -
j_gene: TRBJ2-2
v_gene: TRBV5-1
CDR3aa: CASSLGGYGGELFF
CDR3nt: TGCGCCAGCAGCTTGGGAGGGTATGGCGGGGAGCTGTTTTTT

d_gene: -
len: 15
abundance: few
j_gene: TRBJ1-2
v_gene: TRBV7-2
CDR3aa: CASSLERIANYGYTF
CDR3nt: TGTGCCAGCAGCTTAGAACGAATCGCTAACTATGGCTACACCTTC

d_gene: TRBD2
len: 15
abundance: many
j_gene: TRBJ2-2
v_gene: TRBV7-2
CDR3aa: CASSSGLAATGELFF
CDR3nt: TGTGCCAGCAGCTCGGGACTAGCGGCCACCGGGGAGCTGTTTTTT

d_gene: TRBD2
len: 16
abundance: few
j_gene: TRBJ2-7
v_gene: TRBV30
CDR3aa: CAWSPPTTSGSYEQYF
CDR3nt: TGTGCCTGGAGTCCTCCAACGACTAGCGGCTCCTACGAGCAGTACTTC

d_gene: -
len: 18
abundance: few
j_gene: TRBJ1-2
v_gene: TRBV7-9
CDR3aa: CASSLVIPLFLGYNGYTF
CDR3nt: TGTGCCAGCAGCTTAGTTATTCCTTTATTTCTGGGTTATAATGGCTACACCTTC

d_gene: -
len: 12
abundance: many
j_gene: TRBJ1-2
v_gene: TRBV11-2
CDR3aa: CASSQVDRSYTF
CDR3nt: TGTGCCAGCAGCCAAGTTGATAGGAGCTACACCTTC

d_gene: TRBD1
len: 14
abundance: -
j_gene: TRBJ2-7
v_gene: TRBV5-1
CDR3aa: CASRPGQGTYEQYF
CDR3nt: TGCGCCAGCAGACCGGGACAGGGAACCTACGAGCAGTACTTC